The 27 T cell receptor beta chains in this list originate from one sample, sequenced in a study of shared clonotypes between healthy human individuals. Profiling relied on immunoSEQ multiplex PCR, and the TCRdb table lists in-frame clones only, not all of them. Of around 580,000 clones detected, 95% to 98% appear once; the ten largest clones hold 0.3%. It was CD45RO-negative cells, positively selected for CCR7, that made up naive CD8 cells, with terminally differentiated effector memory CD45RA+ cells excluded. The sample consisted of naive CD8+ T cells sorted from blood. The origin of the receptors is a man aged 25 to 45 in good health.

The chain links TRBV6-5 to TRBJ2-1, with 7 bases aligning to TRBD2. Germline CDR1 reads MNHEY; CDR2 reads SVGAGI. The V gene end was trimmed by 6 bases and the J gene end by 8 bases; junction bases not matched to a gene: 13. The CDR3 has 15 residues. CDR3 protein: CASREGLRNTDEQFF. DNA for the CDR3: TGTGCCAGCAGGGAGGGACTAAGGAACACGGATGAGCAGTTCTTC.

V is TRBV6-1 and J is TRBJ2-1; TRBD2 is a possible D gene (5 bases). V was pared by 2 bases and J by 0 bases, with 11 bases between. The CDR3 runs to 16 residues. Germline lookup yields CDR1 MNHNS and CDR2 SASEGT. The DNA for the CDR3 is TGTGCCAGCAGTGAAAGAGGGAAGAGCTCCTACAATGAGCAGTTCTTC. Amino acids: CASSERGKSSYNEQFF.

CDR3 DNA: TGTGCCACCGGCGGGGAGTATGGCTACACCTTC. It yields the protein CATGGEYGYTF. The chain employs TRBV15 and TRBJ1-2; D not resolved. Germline lookup yields CDR1 LNHNV and CDR2 YYDKDF (reference sequence). Trimming pared 8 bases from V and 5 bases from J, leaving 9 bases between. This CDR3 has 11 amino acids.

This rearrangement joins TRBV7-9 to TRBJ2-7; 7 nucleotides align to TRBD1. The CDR3 has 14 amino acids. Germline V CDR1 and CDR2: SEHNR, FQNEAQ (reference sequence). The trim removed 2 bases at V and 7 bases at J, leaving 8 bases unmatched. The CDR3 DNA is TGTGCCAGCAGCTTACCCCCGGACAGGCTAGAGCAGTACTTC. It encodes CASSLPPDRLEQYF.

V gene TRBV13 combines with J gene TRBJ1-1, with 7 nucleotides matching TRBD1. V lost 5 bases and J lost 7; bases outside the gene matches: 19. From germline, CDR1 is PRHDT and CDR2 FYEKMQ (reference sequence). This CDR3 has 17 amino acids. Here the CDR3 reads CASSEGIKGAGPNEAFF. The CDR3 DNA follows: TGTGCCAGCAGCGAGGGCATCAAGGGGGCAGGACCCAATGAAGCTTTCTTT.

This chain uses TRBV19 with TRBJ2-7; 13 bases match TRBD2. The germline CDR1 and CDR2 sequences are LNHDA and SQIVND (reference sequence). V lost 3 bases to trimming and J lost 5 bases; unmatched junction nucleotides: 4. CDR3 size: 15 residues. The CDR3 reads CASSITGTSGNEQYF. CDR3 nucleotide sequence: TGTGCCAGTAGTATCACCGGGACTAGCGGGAACGAGCAGTACTTC.

The rearrangement links TRBV4-1 to TRBJ2-7, with 15 bases fitting TRBD2. V trimming: 1 base; J trimming: 2 bases; junction bases outside the gene matches: 9. The germline V gene has CDR1 MGHRA and CDR2 YSYEKL. This CDR3 region has 19 residues. CDR3 residues: CASSQGAGTSGRIAYEQYF. CDR3 bases: TGCGCCAGCAGCCAAGGAGCCGGGACTAGCGGGAGGATCGCCTACGAGCAGTACTTC.

This clone was seen only once. The chain employs TRBV12-5 and TRBJ1-2; D perhaps matches TRBD1 (6 bases). Trimming took off 7 bases at V and 6 bases at J, with 12 bases between the two ends. The CDR3 contains 12 residues. The germline CDR1 and CDR2 sequences are LGHNT and FRNRAP. This CDR3 is CASARGADGYTF. CDR3 bases: TGTGCTAGTGCGCGGGGGGCTGATGGCTACACCTTC.

The chain couples TRBV11-2 to TRBJ2-1, with TRBD2 identical over 7 bases. The CDR3 is 17 residues long. The germline gives CDR1 SGHAT, CDR2 FQNNGV. V lost 6 bases, J lost 7 bases, and 18 bases stayed unmatched. The CDR3 nucleotides are TGTGCCAGCAGTTCCCGGGGGAGAGGACTAGTCGATAATGAGCAGTTCTTC. It is translated as CASSSRGRGLVDNEQFF.

J is TRBJ2-1 and V is TRBV14; 12 nucleotides align to TRBD2. Germline trimming cut 0 bases from V and 5 bases from J; bases unmatched to any gene: 5. Germline lookup yields CDR1 SGHDN and CDR2 FVKESK. This CDR3 has 17 amino acids. CDR3 protein: CASSQDSSGRDDNEQFF. Written as DNA, the CDR3 is TGTGCCAGCAGCCAAGACTCTAGCGGGAGGGACGACAATGAGCAGTTCTTC. Full variable domain (missing parts from reference TRBV14 and TRBJ2-1): EAGVTQFPSHSVIEKGQTVTLRCDPISGHDNLYWYRRVMGKEIKFLLHFVKESKQDESGMPNNRFLAERTGGTYSTLKVQPAELEDSGVYFCASSQDSSGRDDNEQFFGPGTRLTVL.

This clone appeared once. Here the CDR3 DNA reads TGTGCCAGCAGCTTTTCCTCGCGGAAAACCTACGAGCAGTACTTC. Amino acids: CASSFSSRKTYEQYF. This sequence joins TRBV11-2 and TRBJ2-7; D gene uncertain. The CDR3 contains 15 residues. V lost 3 bases, J lost 2 bases, and 14 bases lay in between. From germline, CDR1 is SGHAT and CDR2 FQNNGV.

This clone was recorded once. The V call is TRBV7-9, the J call TRBJ2-7; perhaps TRBD1 as D (6 bases). This CDR3 comprises 13 residues. Germline V gene data show CDR1 as SEHNR and CDR2 as FQNEAQ (reference sequence). V was shortened by 5 bases and J by 0 bases, with 8 bases between the two germline ends. CDR3 bases: TGTGCCAGCAGCGACAGGTCCTCCTACGAGCAGTACTTC. It encodes CASSDRSSYEQYF.

This clone was observed a single time. This chain joins TRBV11-2 and TRBJ2-3; a weak D match, TRBD1 (5 bases). V was trimmed by 5 bases and J by 0 bases, leaving 6 bases between them. The germline V gene encodes CDR1 SGHAT and CDR2 FQNNGV. The CDR3 sequence is 13 residues long. CDR3 loop: CASSRQSTDTQYF. The CDR3 DNA reads as TGTGCCAGCAGCCGACAGAGCACAGATACGCAGTATTTT.

The gene calls are TRBV4-1 and TRBJ2-7; D unclear. The CDR3 is 14 amino acids. Germline V gives CDR1 MGHRA, CDR2 YSYEKL. The germline V and J ends were trimmed by 1 base and 0 bases, with 7 bases remaining between them. The CDR3: CASSQVPSSYEQYF. DNA for the CDR3: TGCGCCAGCAGCCAAGTTCCCTCCTCCTACGAGCAGTACTTC.

A single count supports this clone. The rearrangement joins TRBV7-2 to TRBJ1-2; 7 positions match TRBD1. The ends lost 1 base at V and 3 bases at J; junction bases unmatched: 8. The CDR3 is 16 residues long. In germline, CDR1 is SGHTA, CDR2 FQGNSA. The CDR3: CASSLGTGGLYYGYTF. The CDR3, as DNA: TGTGCCAGCAGCTTAGGGACAGGTGGCCTCTACTATGGCTACACCTTC.

The chain has TRBV5-1 and TRBJ2-1; tentative D call: TRBD1 (6 bases). With 1 base removed from V and 8 bases from J, the gap between germline ends came to 16 bases. In germline, CDR1 is SGHRS, CDR2 YFSETQ. CDR3 length: 15 amino acids. Here the CDR3 DNA reads TGCGCCAGCAGCTTGTCTGACAGGTATAGTGATGAGCAGTTCTTC. Its protein is CASSLSDRYSDEQFF.

This chain links TRBV9 with TRBJ2-1, with D possibly being TRBD1 or TRBD2 (7 bases each). Germline CDR1 is SGDLS and CDR2 is YYNGEE. Between the trimmed V and J ends, which lost 4 bases and 0 bases, there was a span of 11 bases. The CDR3 runs 15 residues. The CDR3 bases are TGTGCCAGCAGCCCAGGGGGGGACTCCTACAATGAGCAGTTCTTC. Amino acid sequence: CASSPGGDSYNEQFF.

This rearrangement joins TRBV14 to TRBJ2-3, with TRBD2 matching over 7 bases. Germline assignment: CDR1 SGHDN and CDR2 FVKESK. The junction had 6 bases not matched to a gene; V was cut back by 4 bases and J by 2 bases. The CDR3 runs to 15 residues. For the CDR3, the DNA is TGTGCCAGCAGCCGGAGCGGGACCGACACAGATACGCAGTATTTT. Amino acids: CASSRSGTDTDTQYF. The full variable domain, with the rest looked up from reference TRBV14 and TRBJ2-3, is EAGVTQFPSHSVIEKGQTVTLRCDPISGHDNLYWYRRVMGKEIKFLLHFVKESKQDESGMPNNRFLAERTGGTYSTLKVQPAELEDSGVYFCASSRSGTDTDTQYFGPGTRLTVL.

The CDR3 is CASSFGTAEQYF. The CDR3 DNA reads as TGTGCCAGCAGTTTCGGGACAGCCGAGCAGTACTTC. The chain recombines TRBV6-5 with TRBJ2-7; 7 bases match TRBD1. The CDR3 has 12 amino acids. The trim removed 4 bases at V and 6 bases at J, leaving 3 bases unmatched. Germline V gene data show CDR1 as MNHEY and CDR2 as SVGAGI.

CDR3 nucleotide sequence: TGCGCCAGCAGGTCGACAGGGCCCTCCTACGAGCAGTACTTC. This encodes CASRSTGPSYEQYF. V and J are TRBV10-2 and TRBJ2-7; 7 positions agree with TRBD1. This CDR3 has 14 amino acids. CDR1 is WSHSY, CDR2 SAAADI, per germline. V lost 6 bases, J lost 0 bases, and 5 bases stayed unmatched.

The CDR3 nucleotides read TGTGCCAGCAGCATCGTGCGGGAGGGTAGCTACGAGCAGTACTTC. Protein: CASSIVREGSYEQYF. The V call is TRBV27, the J call TRBJ2-7; 9 nucleotides match TRBD2. The junction had 9 bases not matched to a gene; V was cut back by 6 bases and J by 3 bases. The V gene's germline CDR1 is MNHEY and CDR2 SMNVEV (reference sequence). The CDR3 has 15 amino acids.

The chain uses TRBV27 and TRBJ2-7; 10 nucleotides agree with TRBD2. From germline, CDR1 is MNHEY and CDR2 SMNVEV (reference sequence). The CDR3 covers 15 residues. J gave up 5 bases and V 3 bases, and 7 bases lay outside the gene matches. The CDR3 sequence is CASSLRGTSAHEQYF. The DNA for the CDR3 is TGTGCCAGCAGTTTGAGGGGGACTAGCGCCCACGAGCAGTACTTC.

V gene TRBV6-5 combines with J gene TRBJ1-1, with TRBD1 identical over 7 bases. The CDR3 sequence is 13 residues long. Germline V gene lookup returns CDR1 MNHEY and CDR2 SVGAGI. Losses at the gene ends were 8 bases for V and 4 bases for J; bases not matched to a gene: 7. CDR3 DNA sequence: TGTGCCAGCTCCCAGGGGGGAAGCACTGAAGCTTTCTTT. Protein product: CASSQGGSTEAFF.

Regarding this clone: Other nucleotide sequences from this sample produce the same CDR3. The chain has TRBV5-4 and TRBJ2-7; unclear D gene. The length of the CDR3 is 11 residues. The ends were cut back, 2 bases at V and 4 bases at J, with 4 bases in the middle. Germline CDR1 and CDR2: SGHNT and YYREEE (reference sequence). CDR3 coding DNA: TGTGCCAGCAGCTTTGGTTACGAGCAGTACTTC. It encodes CASSFGYEQYF. The full variable domain, rest sourced from reference TRBV5-4 and TRBJ2-7, is ETGVTQSPTHLIKTRGQQVTLRCSSQSGHNTVSWYQQALGQGPQFIFQYYREEENGRGNFPPRFSGLQFPNYSSELNVNALELDDSALYLCASSFGYEQYFGPGTRLTVT.

This chain joins TRBV4-3 and TRBJ2-1; 9 bases match TRBD2. The length of the CDR3 is 15 residues. Germline V lookup: CDR1 LGHNA, CDR2 YSLEER. J was trimmed by 8 bases and V by 0 bases; bases with no gene match: 5. The CDR3 sequence: CASSQEFSGSYEQFF. CDR3 DNA sequence: TGCGCCAGCAGCCAAGAATTTAGCGGGAGCTATGAGCAGTTCTTC.

A single count supports this clone. The chain couples TRBV9 to TRBJ1-2; 7 bases are a match to TRBD1. Germline lookup yields CDR1 SGDLS and CDR2 YYNGEE. V lost 4 bases, J lost 2 bases, and 2 bases stayed unmatched. The CDR3 contains 13 residues. In nucleotides, the CDR3 is TGTGCCAGCAGCCCGGACAGGAACTATGGCTACACCTTC. As protein: CASSPDRNYGYTF.

The gene calls are TRBV6-1 and TRBJ2-5, with 8 positions matching TRBD1. The J call may be mistaken, given a closer DNA end match to TRBJ2-7. This CDR3 contains 13 residues. The V gene's germline CDR1 is MNHNS and CDR2 SASEGT. The CDR3 DNA follows: TGTGCCAGCAAGGGGACAGGACTCTACGAGCAGTACTTC. Its protein product is CASKGTGLYEQYF.